What follows are 10 T cell receptor beta chains derived from one specimen sequenced in a study of blood T cell repertoires in COVID-19. The assay was immunoSEQ multiplex PCR, and TCRdb's table has in-frame clones only and misses some. The repertoire holds some 270,000 clones, with about 82% as singletons. The source material was peripheral blood. The receptors stem from a woman over 75 with COVID-19, enrolled during active disease.

The sample holds one count of this clone. The chain carries TRBV2 and TRBJ1-1, with D tentatively TRBD1 (6 bases). CDR1 and CDR2 from the germline V gene are SNHLY and FYNNEI. V lost 4 bases and J 4 bases, leaving 13 bases between the germline ends. This CDR3 region has 14 residues. CDR3 DNA sequence: TGTGCCAGCAGTGCTGGGGGCGGAATCACTGAAGCTTTCTTT. Translating gives CASSAGGGITEAFF.

The rearrangement uses TRBV7-2 and TRBJ1-3; D perhaps matches TRBD1 (5 bases). Germline lookup yields CDR1 SGHTA and CDR2 FQGNSA. This CDR3 comprises 14 residues. V lost 4 bases to trimming and J lost 4 bases, with 11 bases between them. CDR3 DNA sequence: TGTGCCAGCAGCTCGGGGACTGTAGGAAACACCATATATTTT. This sequence encodes CASSSGTVGNTIYF.

The chain couples TRBV19 to TRBJ2-1; TRBD1 aligns across 8 bases. The CDR3 is 15 amino acids. The V segment lost 5 bases and the J segment 9 bases; nucleotides outside the gene matches: 12. Germline CDR1 is LNHDA and CDR2 is SQIVND (reference sequence). In DNA, the CDR3 is TGTGCCAGTAGTCTTGCGCCCGGACAGGGCGGTGAGCAGTTCTTC. Translation gives CASSLAPGQGGEQFF.

Comments on this clone: The conserved closing phenylalanine or tryptophan is absent in this CDR3, likely reflecting a read error. This chain connects TRBV3-1 (or the pseudogene TRBV3-2) to TRBJ1-1, with D possibly matching TRBD1 (6 bases). The CDR3 runs 17 residues. Germline CDR1 reads LGHDT; CDR2 reads YNNKEL (reference sequence). V dropped 4 bases and J dropped 6 bases, with 24 bases sitting between them. The CDR3 DNA reads as TGTGCCAGCAGCCCACAGGGAATGGGGGCCACGGGCGCTGAAGCTTTCCTT. Its translation is CASSPQGMGATGAEAFL.

The chain has TRBV7-2 and TRBJ2-7, with 12 positions matching TRBD2. This CDR3 contains 15 residues. Germline-derived CDR1 and CDR2 are SGHTA and FQGNSA. J gave up 1 base and V 6 bases, and 4 bases lay outside the gene matches. The DNA for the CDR3 is TGTGCCAGCAGAATCACTAGCGGGGGGTCCTACGAGCAGTACTTC. Translating it yields CASRITSGGSYEQYF.

There are a few counts of this clone. The chain couples TRBV7-8 to TRBJ1-4; 9 positions match TRBD1. The V gene's germline CDR1 is SGHVS and CDR2 FQNEAQ. J lost 7 bases, V lost 4 bases, and 4 bases had no gene match. This CDR3 has 14 amino acids. CDR3 loop: CASSSEGQGEKLFF. In DNA, the CDR3 is TGTGCCAGCAGCTCAGAGGGACAGGGTGAAAAACTGTTTTTT. Full variable domain (missing parts from reference TRBV7-8 and TRBJ1-4): GAGVSQSPRYKVAKRGQDVALRCDPISGHVSLFWYQQALGQGPEFLTYFQNEAQLDKSGLPSDRFFAERPEGSVSTLKIQRTQQEDSAVYLCASSSEGQGEKLFFGSGTQLSVL.

The rearrangement links TRBV19 to TRBJ1-6, with a tentative D call TRBD1 (6 bases). Germline CDR1 reads LNHDA; CDR2 reads SQIVND (reference sequence). The CDR3 contains 15 residues. V was pared by 4 bases and J by 7 bases, with 14 bases between. The DNA of the CDR3 is TGTGCCAGTAGTACAGGGGCCGTCGCCAATTCACCCCTCCACTTT. Protein product: CASSTGAVANSPLHF.

V gene TRBV4-3 combines with J gene TRBJ1-2; D possibly corresponds to TRBD1 (5 bases). The CDR3 runs 13 residues. V was cut by 0 bases and J by 8 bases, with 10 bases left in between. Germline V gene lookup returns CDR1 LGHNA and CDR2 YSLEER. For the CDR3, the DNA is TGCGCCAGCAGCCAAGATCGCGGGGGAGGCTACACCTTC. It codes for CASSQDRGGGYTF.

Here the CDR3 reads CAWSAGLVGEQYF. The CDR3 DNA sequence: TGTGCCTGGAGCGCTGGACTAGTGGGTGAGCAGTACTTC. This chain links TRBV30 with TRBJ2-7, with 7 positions matching TRBD2. The CDR3 covers 13 residues. Germline V gene data show CDR1 as GTSNPN and CDR2 as SVGIG (reference sequence). Unmatched junction bases numbered 9, after V lost 3 bases and J lost 7 bases. The entire variable domain, with the rest obtained from reference TRBV30 and TRBJ2-7, is as follows: SQTIHQWPATLVQPVGSPLSLECTVEGTSNPNLYWYRQAAGRGLQLLFYSVGIGQISSEVPQNLSASRPQDRQFILSSKKLLLSDSGFYLCAWSAGLVGEQYFGPGTRLTVT.

The V call is TRBV7-9, the J call TRBJ1-2, with a possible D match to TRBD1 (5 bases). Trimming removed 4 bases at V and 2 bases at J, with 14 bases between. The germline CDR1 and CDR2 sequences are SEHNR and FQNEAQ (reference sequence). The CDR3 is 15 residues long. CDR3 coding DNA: TGTGCCAGCAGCTCTGTAGGCCAGGGAAACTATGGCTACACCTTC. It codes for CASSSVGQGNYGYTF.